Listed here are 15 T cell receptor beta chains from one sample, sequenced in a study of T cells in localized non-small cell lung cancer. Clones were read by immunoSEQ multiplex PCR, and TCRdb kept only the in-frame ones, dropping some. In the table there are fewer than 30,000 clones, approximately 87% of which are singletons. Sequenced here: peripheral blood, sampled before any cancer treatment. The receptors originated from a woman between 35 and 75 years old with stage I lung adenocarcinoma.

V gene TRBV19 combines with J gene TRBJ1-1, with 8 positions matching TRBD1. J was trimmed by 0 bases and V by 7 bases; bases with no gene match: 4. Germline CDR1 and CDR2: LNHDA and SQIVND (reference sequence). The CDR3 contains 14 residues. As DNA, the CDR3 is TGTGCCAGTATGGGGACAGGCATGAACACTGAAGCTTTCTTT. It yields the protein CASMGTGMNTEAFF. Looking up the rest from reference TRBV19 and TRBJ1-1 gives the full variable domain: DGGITQSPKYLFRKEGQNVTLSCEQNLNHDAMYWYRQDPGQGLRLIYYSQIVNDFQKGDIAEGYSVSREKKESFPLTVTSAQKNPTAFYLCASMGTGMNTEAFFGQGTRLTVV.

CDR3 amino acids: CASTLSGALTDTQYF. In nucleotides, the CDR3 is TGTGCCAGCACCCTGAGCGGGGCGCTCACAGATACGCAGTATTTT. The V gene is TRBV27, the J gene TRBJ2-3, with 7 positions matching TRBD2. Germline V lookup: CDR1 MNHEY, CDR2 SMNVEV (reference sequence). The J segment lost 2 bases and the V segment lost 7 bases, leaving 9 bases of the junction unmatched. The length of the CDR3 is 15 residues.

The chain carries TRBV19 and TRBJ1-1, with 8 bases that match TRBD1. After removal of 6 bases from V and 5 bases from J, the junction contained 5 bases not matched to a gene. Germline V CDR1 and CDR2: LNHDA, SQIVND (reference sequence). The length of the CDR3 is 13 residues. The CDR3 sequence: CASRKQGGTEAFF. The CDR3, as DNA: TGTGCCAGTAGGAAACAGGGGGGTACTGAAGCTTTCTTT.

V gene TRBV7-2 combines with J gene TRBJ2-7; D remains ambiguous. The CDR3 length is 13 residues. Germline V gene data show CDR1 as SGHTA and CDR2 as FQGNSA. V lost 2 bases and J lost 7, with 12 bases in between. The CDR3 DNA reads TGTGCCAGCAGCTTATTTACCCGGGTAGAGCAGTACTTC. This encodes CASSLFTRVEQYF.

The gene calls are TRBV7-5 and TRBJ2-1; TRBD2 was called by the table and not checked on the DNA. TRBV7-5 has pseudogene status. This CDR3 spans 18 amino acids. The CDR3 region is CVRSLRKDCGDYLDEQFF. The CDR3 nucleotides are TGTGTCAGAAGCTTAAGGAAAGATTGTGGGGACTACCTTGATGAGCAGTTCTTC.

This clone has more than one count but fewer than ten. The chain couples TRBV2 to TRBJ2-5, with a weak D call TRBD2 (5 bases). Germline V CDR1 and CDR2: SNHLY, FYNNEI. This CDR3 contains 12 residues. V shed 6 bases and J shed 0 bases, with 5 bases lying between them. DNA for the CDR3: TGTGCCAGCAGGCGGGACCAAGAGACCCAGTACTTC. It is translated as CASRRDQETQYF.

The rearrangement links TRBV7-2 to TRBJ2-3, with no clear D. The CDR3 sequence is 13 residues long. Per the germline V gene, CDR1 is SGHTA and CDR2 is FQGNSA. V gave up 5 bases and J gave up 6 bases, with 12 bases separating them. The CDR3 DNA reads TGTGCCAGCAGCCCGGTGACCGGGGATACGCAGTATTTT. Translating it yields CASSPVTGDTQYF.

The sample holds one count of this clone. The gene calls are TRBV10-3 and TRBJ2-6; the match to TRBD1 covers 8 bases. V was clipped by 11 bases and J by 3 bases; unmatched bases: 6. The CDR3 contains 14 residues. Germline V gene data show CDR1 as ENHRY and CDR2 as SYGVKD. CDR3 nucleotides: TGTGCCGCGGACAGGGACGGTGGGGCCAACGTCCTGACTTTC. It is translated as CAADRDGGANVLTF.

The DNA for the CDR3 is TGTGCCAGCAGTTATTTTGGGACTACCAGCACAGATACGCAGTATTTT. Amino acids: CASSYFGTTSTDTQYF. The rearrangement joins TRBV6-6 to TRBJ2-3; 7 bases fit TRBD2. There are 16 residues in the CDR3. V lost 3 bases, J lost 0 bases, and 6 bases stayed unmatched. CDR1 MNHNY and CDR2 SVGAGI come from the germline V gene (reference sequence).

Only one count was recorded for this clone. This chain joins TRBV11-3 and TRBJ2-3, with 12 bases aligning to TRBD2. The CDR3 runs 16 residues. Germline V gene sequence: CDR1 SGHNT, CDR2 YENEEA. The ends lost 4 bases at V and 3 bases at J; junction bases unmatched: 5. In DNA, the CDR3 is TGTGCCAGCAGCTCAACTAGCGGGAGGCAGACAGATACGCAGTATTTT. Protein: CASSSTSGRQTDTQYF.

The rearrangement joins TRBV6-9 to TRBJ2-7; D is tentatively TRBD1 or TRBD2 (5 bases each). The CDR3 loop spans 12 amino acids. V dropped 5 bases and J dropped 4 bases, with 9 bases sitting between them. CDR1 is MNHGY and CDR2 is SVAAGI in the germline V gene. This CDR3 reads CASSLEGYEQYF. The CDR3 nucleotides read TGTGCCAGCAGTCTCGAGGGGTACGAGCAGTACTTC.

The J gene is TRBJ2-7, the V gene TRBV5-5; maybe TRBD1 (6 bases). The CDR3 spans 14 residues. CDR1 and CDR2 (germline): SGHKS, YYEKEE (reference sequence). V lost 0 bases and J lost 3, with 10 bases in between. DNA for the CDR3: TGTGCCAGCAGCTTGGCAGGGGATGGCTACGAGCAGTACTTC. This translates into CASSLAGDGYEQYF.

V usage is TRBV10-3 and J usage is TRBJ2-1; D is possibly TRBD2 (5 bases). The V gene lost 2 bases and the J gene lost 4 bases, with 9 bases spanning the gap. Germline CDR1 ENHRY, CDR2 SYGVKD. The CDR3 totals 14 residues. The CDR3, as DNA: TGTGCCATCAGTGAGGACTACGGATACAATGAGCAGTTCTTC. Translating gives CAISEDYGYNEQFF.

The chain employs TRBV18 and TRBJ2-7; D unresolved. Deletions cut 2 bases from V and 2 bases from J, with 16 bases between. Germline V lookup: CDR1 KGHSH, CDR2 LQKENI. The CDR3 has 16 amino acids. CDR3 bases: TGTGCCAGCTCACCATCTTCGTTATCGTCCACCTACGAGCAGTACTTC. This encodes CASSPSSLSSTYEQYF.

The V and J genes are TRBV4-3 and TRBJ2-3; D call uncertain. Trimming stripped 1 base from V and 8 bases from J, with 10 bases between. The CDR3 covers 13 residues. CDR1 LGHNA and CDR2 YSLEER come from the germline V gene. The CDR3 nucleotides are TGCGCCAGCAGCCAAGTAGTAGTCGGTACGCAGTATTTT. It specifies CASSQVVVGTQYF.